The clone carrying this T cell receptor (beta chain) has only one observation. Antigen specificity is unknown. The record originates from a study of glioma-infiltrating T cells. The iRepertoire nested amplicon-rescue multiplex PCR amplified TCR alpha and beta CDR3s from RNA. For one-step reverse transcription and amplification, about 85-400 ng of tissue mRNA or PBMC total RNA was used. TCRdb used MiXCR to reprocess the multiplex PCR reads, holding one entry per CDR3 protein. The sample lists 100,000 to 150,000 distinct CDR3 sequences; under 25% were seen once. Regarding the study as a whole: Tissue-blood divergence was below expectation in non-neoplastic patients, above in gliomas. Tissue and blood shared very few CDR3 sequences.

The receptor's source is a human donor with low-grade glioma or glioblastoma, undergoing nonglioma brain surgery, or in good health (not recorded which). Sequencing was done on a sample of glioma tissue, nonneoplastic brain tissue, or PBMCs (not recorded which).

In DNA form, the CDR3 reads TGTGCCAGAAGCCTGGACAGGGGCGAGCAGTACGTC. Translation: CARSLDRGEQYV. The chain carries TRBV3-1 and TRBJ2-7, with 9 positions matching TRBD1. CDR1 and CDR2 from the germline V gene are LGHDT and YNNKEL (reference sequence). The CDR3 is 12 residues long.